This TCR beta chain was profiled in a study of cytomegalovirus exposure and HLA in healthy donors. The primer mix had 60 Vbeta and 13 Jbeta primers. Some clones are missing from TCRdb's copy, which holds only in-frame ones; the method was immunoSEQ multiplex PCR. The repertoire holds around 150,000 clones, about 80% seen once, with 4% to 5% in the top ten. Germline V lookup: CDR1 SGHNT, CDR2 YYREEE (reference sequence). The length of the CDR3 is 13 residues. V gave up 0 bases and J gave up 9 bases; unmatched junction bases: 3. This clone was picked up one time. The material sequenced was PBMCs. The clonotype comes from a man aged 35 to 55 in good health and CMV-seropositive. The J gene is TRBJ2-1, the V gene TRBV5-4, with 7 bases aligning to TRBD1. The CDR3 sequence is CASSLGTGFEQFF. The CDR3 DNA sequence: TGTGCCAGCAGCTTGGGGACAGGCTTTGAGCAGTTCTTC.